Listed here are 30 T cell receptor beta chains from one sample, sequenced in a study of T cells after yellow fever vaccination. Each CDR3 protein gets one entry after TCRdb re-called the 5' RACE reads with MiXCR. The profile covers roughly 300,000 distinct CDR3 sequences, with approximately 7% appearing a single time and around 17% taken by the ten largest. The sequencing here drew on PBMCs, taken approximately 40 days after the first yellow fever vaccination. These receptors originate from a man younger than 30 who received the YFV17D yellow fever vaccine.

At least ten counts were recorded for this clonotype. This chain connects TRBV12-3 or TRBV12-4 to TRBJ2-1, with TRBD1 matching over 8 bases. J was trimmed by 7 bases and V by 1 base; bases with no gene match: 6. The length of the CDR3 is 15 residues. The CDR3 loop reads CASSLGRGLMNEQFF. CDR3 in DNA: TGTGCCAGCAGTTTAGGCAGGGGGCTTATGAATGAGCAGTTCTTC.

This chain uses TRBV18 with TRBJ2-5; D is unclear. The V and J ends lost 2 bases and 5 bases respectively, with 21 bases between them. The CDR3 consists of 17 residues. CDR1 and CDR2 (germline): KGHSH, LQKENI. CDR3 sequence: CASSPGKGDAARETQYF. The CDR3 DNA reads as TGTGCCAGCTCACCAGGGAAAGGCGACGCGGCCAGGGAGACCCAGTACTTC.

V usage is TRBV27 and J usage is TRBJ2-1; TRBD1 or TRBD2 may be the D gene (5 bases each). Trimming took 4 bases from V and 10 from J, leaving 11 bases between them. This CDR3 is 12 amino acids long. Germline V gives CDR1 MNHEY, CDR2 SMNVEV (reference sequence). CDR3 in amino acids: CASSYGTREQFF. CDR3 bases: TGTGCCAGCAGTTACGGGACCCGAGAGCAGTTCTTC.

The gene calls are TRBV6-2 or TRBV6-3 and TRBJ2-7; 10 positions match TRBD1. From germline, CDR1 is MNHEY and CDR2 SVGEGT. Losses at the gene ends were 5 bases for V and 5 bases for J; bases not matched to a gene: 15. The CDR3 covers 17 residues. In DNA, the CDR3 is TGTGCCAGCAGTCCTCACAACCGGGACAGGGGAAGCAACGAGCAGTACTTC. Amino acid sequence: CASSPHNRDRGSNEQYF.

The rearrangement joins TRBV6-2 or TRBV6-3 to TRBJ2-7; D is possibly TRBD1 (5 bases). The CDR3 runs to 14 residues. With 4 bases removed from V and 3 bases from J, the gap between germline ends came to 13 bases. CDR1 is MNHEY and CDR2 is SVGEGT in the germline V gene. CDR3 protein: CASSSSNRFYEQYV. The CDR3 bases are TGTGCCAGCAGTTCCTCGAACAGGTTCTACGAGCAGTACGTC.

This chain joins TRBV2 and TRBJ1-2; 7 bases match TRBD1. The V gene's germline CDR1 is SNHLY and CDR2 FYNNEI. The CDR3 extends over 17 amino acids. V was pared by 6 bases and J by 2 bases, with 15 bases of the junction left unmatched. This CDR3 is CASSLRVGQPGNYGYTF. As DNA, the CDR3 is TGTGCCAGCAGCCTACGGGTGGGACAGCCAGGGAACTATGGCTACACCTTC.

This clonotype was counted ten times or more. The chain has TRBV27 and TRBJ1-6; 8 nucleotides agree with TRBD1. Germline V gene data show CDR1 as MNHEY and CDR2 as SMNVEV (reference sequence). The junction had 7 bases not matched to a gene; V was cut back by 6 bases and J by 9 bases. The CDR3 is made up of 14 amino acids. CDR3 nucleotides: TGTGCCAGCAGATCAGGGGGCGGGGGTTCACCCCTCCACTTT. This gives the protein CASRSGGGGSPLHF.

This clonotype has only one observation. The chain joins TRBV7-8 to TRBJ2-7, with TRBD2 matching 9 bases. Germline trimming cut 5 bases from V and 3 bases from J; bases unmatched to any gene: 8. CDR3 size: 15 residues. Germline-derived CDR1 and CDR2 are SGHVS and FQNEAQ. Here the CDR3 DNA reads TGTGCCAGCAGCGAATCTAGCGGGGCGTACTACGAGCAGTACGTC. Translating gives CASSESSGAYYEQYV.

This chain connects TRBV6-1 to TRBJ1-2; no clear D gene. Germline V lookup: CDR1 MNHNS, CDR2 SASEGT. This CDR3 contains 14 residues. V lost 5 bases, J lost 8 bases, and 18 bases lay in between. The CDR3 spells CASSIKPAPPGYTF. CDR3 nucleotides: TGTGCCAGCAGTATAAAACCGGCCCCCCCGGGCTACACCTTC.

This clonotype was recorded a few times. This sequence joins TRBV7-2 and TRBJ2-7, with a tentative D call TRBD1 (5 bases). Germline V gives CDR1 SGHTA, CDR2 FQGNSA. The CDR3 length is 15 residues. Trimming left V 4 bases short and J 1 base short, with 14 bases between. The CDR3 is CASSSQDTPSYEQYF. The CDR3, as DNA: TGTGCCAGCAGCTCACAGGACACTCCATCCTACGAGCAGTACTTC.

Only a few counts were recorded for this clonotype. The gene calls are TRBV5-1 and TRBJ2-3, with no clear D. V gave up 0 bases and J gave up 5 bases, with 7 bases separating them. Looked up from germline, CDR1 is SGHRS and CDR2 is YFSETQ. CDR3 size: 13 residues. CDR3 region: CASSLEGIDTQYF. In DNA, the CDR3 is TGCGCCAGCAGCTTGGAGGGTATAGATACGCAGTATTTT.

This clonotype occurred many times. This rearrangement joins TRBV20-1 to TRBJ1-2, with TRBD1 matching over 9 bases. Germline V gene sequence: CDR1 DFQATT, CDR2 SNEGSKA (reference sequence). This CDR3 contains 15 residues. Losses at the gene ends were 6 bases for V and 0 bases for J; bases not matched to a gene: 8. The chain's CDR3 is CSAPTGGSANYGYTF. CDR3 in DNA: TGCAGTGCCCCCACAGGGGGCTCAGCTAACTATGGCTACACCTTC.

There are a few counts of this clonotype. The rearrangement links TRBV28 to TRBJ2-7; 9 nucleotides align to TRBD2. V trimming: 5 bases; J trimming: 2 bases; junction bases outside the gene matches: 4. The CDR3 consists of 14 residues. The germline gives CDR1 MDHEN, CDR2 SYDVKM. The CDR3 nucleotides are TGTGCCAGCAGTCAAGCGGGGGGCCCCTACGAGCAGTACGTC. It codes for CASSQAGGPYEQYV.

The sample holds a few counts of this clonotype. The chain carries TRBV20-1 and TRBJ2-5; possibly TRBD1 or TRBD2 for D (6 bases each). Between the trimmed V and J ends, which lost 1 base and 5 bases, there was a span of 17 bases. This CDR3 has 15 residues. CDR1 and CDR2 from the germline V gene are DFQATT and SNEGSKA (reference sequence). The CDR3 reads CSARVIGGGLETQYF. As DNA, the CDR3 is TGCAGTGCTAGAGTTATCGGAGGGGGGCTGGAGACCCAGTACTTC.

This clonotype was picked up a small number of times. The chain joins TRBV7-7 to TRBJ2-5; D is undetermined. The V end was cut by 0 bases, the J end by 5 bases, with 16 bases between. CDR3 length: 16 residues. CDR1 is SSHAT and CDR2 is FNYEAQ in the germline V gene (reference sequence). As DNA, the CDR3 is TGTGCCAGCAGCTTAGCGTCTGGTTACAATCCGGAGACCCAGTACTTC. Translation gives CASSLASGYNPETQYF.

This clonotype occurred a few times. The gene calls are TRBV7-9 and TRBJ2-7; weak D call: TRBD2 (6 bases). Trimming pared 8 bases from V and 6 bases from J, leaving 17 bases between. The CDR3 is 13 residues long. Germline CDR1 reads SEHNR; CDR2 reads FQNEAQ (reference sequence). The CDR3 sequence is CASLPREVGEQYF. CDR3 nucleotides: TGTGCCAGCCTCCCAAGGGAGGTGGGCGAGCAGTACTTC.

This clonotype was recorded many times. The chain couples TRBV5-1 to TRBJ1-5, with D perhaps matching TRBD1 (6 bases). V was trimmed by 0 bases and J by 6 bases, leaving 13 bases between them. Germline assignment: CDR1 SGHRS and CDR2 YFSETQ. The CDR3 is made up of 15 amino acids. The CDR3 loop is CASSLGEGEGQPQHF. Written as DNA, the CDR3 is TGCGCCAGCAGCTTGGGAGAGGGGGAGGGTCAGCCCCAGCATTTT.

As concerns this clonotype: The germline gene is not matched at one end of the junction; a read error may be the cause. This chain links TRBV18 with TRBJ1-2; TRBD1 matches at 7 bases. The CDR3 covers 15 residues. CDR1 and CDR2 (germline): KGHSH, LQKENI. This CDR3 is CASSPQGRRNYGYTF. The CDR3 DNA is TGTGCCAGCTCGCCACAGGGGCGCCGGAACTATGGCTACACCTTC.

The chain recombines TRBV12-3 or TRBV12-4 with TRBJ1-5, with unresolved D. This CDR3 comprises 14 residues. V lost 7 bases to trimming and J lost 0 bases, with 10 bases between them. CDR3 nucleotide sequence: TGTGCCAGCAAACGGACGGCTAGCAATCAGCCCCAGCATTTT. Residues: CASKRTASNQPQHF.

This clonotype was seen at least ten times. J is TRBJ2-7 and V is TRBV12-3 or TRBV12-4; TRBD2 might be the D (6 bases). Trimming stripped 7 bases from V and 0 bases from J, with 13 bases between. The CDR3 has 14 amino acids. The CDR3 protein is CASTLGGNSYEQYF. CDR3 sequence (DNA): TGTGCCAGCACCCTTGGCGGGAACTCCTACGAGCAGTACTTC.

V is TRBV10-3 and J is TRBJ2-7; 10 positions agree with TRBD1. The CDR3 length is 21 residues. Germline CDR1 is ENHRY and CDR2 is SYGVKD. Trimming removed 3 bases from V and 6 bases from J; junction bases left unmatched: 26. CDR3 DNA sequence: TGTGCCATCAGTGAATCGGTCGGGAGACAGGGGGCGTTGTCCACCGTCGGCGAGCAGTACTTC. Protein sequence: CAISESVGRQGALSTVGEQYF.

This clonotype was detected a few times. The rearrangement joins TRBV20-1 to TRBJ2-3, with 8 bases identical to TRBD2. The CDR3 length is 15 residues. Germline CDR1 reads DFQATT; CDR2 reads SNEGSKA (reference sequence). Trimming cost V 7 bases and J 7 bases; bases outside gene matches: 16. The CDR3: CSGLGTRARRNTQYF. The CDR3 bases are TGCAGTGGCCTCGGGACTAGGGCCCGCAGGAATACGCAGTATTTT.

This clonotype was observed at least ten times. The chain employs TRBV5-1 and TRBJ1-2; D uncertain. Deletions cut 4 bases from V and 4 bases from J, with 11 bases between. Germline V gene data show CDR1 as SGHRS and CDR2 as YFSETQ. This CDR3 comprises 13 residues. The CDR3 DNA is TGCGCCAGCAGCCCGAGGGAGACCTATGGCTACACCTTC. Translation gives CASSPRETYGYTF.

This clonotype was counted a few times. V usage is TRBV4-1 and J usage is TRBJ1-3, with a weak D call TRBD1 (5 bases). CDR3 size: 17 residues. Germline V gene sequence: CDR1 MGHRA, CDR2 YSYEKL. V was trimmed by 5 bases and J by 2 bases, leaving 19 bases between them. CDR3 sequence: CASSFGTLFTAGNTIYF. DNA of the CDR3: TGCGCCAGCAGCTTTGGGACTCTTTTTACGGCTGGAAACACCATATATTTT.

For the CDR3, the DNA is TGCAGCGTTGAGGTCCCCAAAGATTACACTGAAGCTTTCTTT. Its protein product is CSVEVPKDYTEAFF. This chain links TRBV29-1 with TRBJ1-1; the D is unclear. V was cut by 3 bases and J by 3 bases, with 14 bases left in between. This CDR3 has 14 amino acids. Germline V lookup: CDR1 SQVTM, CDR2 ANQGSEA.

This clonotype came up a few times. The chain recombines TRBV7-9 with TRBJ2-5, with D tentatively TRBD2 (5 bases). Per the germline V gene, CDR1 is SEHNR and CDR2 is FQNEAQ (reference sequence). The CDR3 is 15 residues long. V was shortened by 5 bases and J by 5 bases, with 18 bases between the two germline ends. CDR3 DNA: TGTGCCAGCAGCCCCTCGCGGGCGGTTTCGGAGACCCAGTACTTC. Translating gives CASSPSRAVSETQYF.

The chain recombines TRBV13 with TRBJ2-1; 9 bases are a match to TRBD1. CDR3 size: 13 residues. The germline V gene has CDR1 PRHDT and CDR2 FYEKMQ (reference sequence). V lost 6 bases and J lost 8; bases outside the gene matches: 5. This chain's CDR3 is CASSRTGVHEQFF. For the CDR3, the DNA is TGTGCCAGCAGTCGGACAGGGGTTCATGAGCAGTTCTTC. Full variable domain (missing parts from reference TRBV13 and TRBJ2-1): AAGVIQSPRHLIKEKRETATLKCYPIPRHDTVYWYQQGPGQDPQFLISFYEKMQSDKGSIPDRFSAQQFSDYHSELNMSSLELGDSALYFCASSRTGVHEQFFGPGTRLTVL.

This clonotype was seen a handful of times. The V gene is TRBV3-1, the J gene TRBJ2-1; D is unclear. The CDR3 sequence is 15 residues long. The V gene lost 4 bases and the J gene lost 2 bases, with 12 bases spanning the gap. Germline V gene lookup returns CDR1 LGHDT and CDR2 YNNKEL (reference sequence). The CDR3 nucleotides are TGTGCCAGCAGCCTCCTCCCAGACGCCTACAATGAGCAGTTCTTC. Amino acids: CASSLLPDAYNEQFF.

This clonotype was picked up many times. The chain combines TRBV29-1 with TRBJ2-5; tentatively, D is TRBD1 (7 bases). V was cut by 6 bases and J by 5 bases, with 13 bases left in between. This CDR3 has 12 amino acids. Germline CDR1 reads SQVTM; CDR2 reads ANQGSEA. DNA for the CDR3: TGCAGCGTGGCAGGGGGGACGGAGACCCAGTACTTC. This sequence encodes CSVAGGTETQYF.

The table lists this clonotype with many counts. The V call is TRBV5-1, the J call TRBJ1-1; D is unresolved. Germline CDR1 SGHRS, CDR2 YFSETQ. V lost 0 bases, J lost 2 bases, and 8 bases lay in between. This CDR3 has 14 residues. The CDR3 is CASSLGGLNTEAFF. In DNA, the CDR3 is TGCGCCAGCAGCTTGGGCGGCCTCAACACTGAAGCTTTCTTT.